A single sample is the source of the 17 T cell receptor beta chains below, sequenced in a study of blood T cell repertoires in COVID-19. TCRdb's table, derived via immunoSEQ multiplex PCR, lists solely in-frame clones and lacks some. The data show over 85,000 clones, 80% to 95% seen once. The sample comprised peripheral blood. Receptors originate from a man aged 18-30 years with acute or convalescent COVID-19.

The chain joins TRBV5-4 to TRBJ1-6; 8 positions agree with TRBD1. Germline V CDR1 and CDR2: SGHNT, YYREEE (reference sequence). The trim removed 4 bases at V and 7 bases at J, leaving 7 bases unmatched. CDR3 length: 15 amino acids. The CDR3 sequence is CASSQQGVGNSPLHF. DNA for the CDR3: TGTGCCAGCAGCCAACAGGGGGTGGGGAATTCACCCCTCCACTTT.

The chain joins TRBV6-5 to TRBJ1-1; possibly TRBD1 for D (5 bases). V was clipped by 0 bases and J by 5 bases, with 10 bases between them. In germline, CDR1 is MNHEY, CDR2 SVGAGI. The CDR3 has 14 amino acids. The CDR3 DNA reads as TGTGCCAGCAGTTACTCCTGGACACGAACTGAAGCTTTCTTT. This gives the protein CASSYSWTRTEAFF.

The chain uses TRBV21-1 and TRBJ1-2. TRBV21-1 is listed as a pseudogene. This CDR3 contains 17 residues. The CDR3 is CASSKGYGGEAVGGYTF. The CDR3 nucleotides are TGTGCCAGCAGCAAAGGGTACGGGGGGGAGGCGGTGGGTGGCTACACCTTC.

V gene TRBV5-6 combines with J gene TRBJ2-5; 8 bases fit TRBD2. V lost 2 bases to trimming and J lost 7 bases; unmatched junction nucleotides: 10. In germline, CDR1 is SGHDT, CDR2 YYEEEE. The CDR3 sequence is 15 residues long. CDR3 nucleotide sequence: TGTGCCAGCAGCTTTAACGGGGGGGCTTTGGGGACCCAGTACTTC. Amino acid sequence: CASSFNGGALGTQYF.

The J gene is TRBJ2-7, the V gene TRBV4-1; D may be TRBD2 (6 bases). The CDR3 length is 14 residues. The V gene lost 1 base and the J gene lost 3 bases, with 10 bases spanning the gap. Germline V lookup: CDR1 MGHRA, CDR2 YSYEKL. Here the CDR3 reads CASSQVPGDYEQYF. The CDR3 DNA sequence: TGCGCCAGCAGCCAAGTTCCGGGGGACTACGAGCAGTACTTC.

This sequence joins TRBV5-4 and TRBJ2-7; a possible D gene is TRBD1 (6 bases). This CDR3 has 13 amino acids. The ends were cut back, 1 base at V and 7 bases at J, with 12 bases in the middle. Germline values: CDR1 SGHNT, CDR2 YYREEE (reference sequence). The CDR3 DNA reads as TGTGCCAGCAGCTTGTCAGGGGCGGTTGAGCAGTACTTC. This codes for CASSLSGAVEQYF.

This chain joins TRBV7-9 and TRBJ1-1, with 7 bases aligning to TRBD1. Germline loops: CDR1 SEHNR, CDR2 FQNEAQ (reference sequence). The CDR3 loop spans 15 amino acids. V lost 5 bases and J lost 1; bases outside the gene matches: 7. CDR3 protein: CASSTETGTNTEAFF. The CDR3 coding sequence is TGTGCCAGCAGCACCGAGACAGGGACGAACACTGAAGCTTTCTTT.

The chain has TRBV5-4 and TRBJ2-1; 11 bases fit TRBD2. The CDR3 loop spans 15 amino acids. Germline V gives CDR1 SGHNT, CDR2 YYREEE (reference sequence). The trim removed 1 base at V and 10 bases at J, leaving 7 bases unmatched. The DNA of the CDR3 is TGTGCCAGCAGCTTGAAACTAGCGGGAGAAGGGGAGCAGTTCTTC. Its protein product is CASSLKLAGEGEQFF.

This CDR3 is CASSLAGEAFF. The CDR3 bases are TGCGCCAGCAGCTTGGCCGGGGAAGCTTTCTTT. J is TRBJ1-1 and V is TRBV5-1; D is uncertain. The V gene lost 0 bases and the J gene lost 8 bases, with 5 bases spanning the gap. This CDR3 contains 11 residues. In germline, CDR1 is SGHRS, CDR2 YFSETQ.

The rearrangement links TRBV30 to TRBJ1-5; 9 bases line up with TRBD1. The V and J ends lost 7 bases and 3 bases, in that order; junction bases with no gene match: 4. Germline CDR1 GTSNPN, CDR2 SVGIG (reference sequence). This CDR3 comprises 13 residues. CDR3 in amino acids: CASGQGPNQPQHF. CDR3 bases: TGTGCCTCCGGACAGGGGCCCAATCAGCCCCAGCATTTT. Full variable domain (rest looked up from reference TRBV30 and TRBJ1-5): SQTIHQWPATLVQPVGSPLSLECTVEGTSNPNLYWYRQAAGRGLQLLFYSVGIGQISSEVPQNLSASRPQDRQFILSSKKLLLSDSGFYLCASGQGPNQPQHFGDGTRLSIL.

The chain joins TRBV5-6 to TRBJ2-1; the match to TRBD2 covers 8 bases. Per the germline V gene, CDR1 is SGHDT and CDR2 is YYEEEE. V shed 0 bases, J shed 6 bases, and the junction held 5 bases outside the gene matches. The length of the CDR3 is 15 residues. The CDR3 loop reads CASSLGERESNEQFF. CDR3 DNA sequence: TGTGCCAGCAGCTTGGGAGAGCGGGAGAGCAATGAGCAGTTCTTC.

CDR3 DNA sequence: TGTGCCAGCAGCGTTAGAACAGGGGCTGGAAACACCATATATTTT. Residues: CASSVRTGAGNTIYF. The chain couples TRBV9 to TRBJ1-3, with 7 positions matching TRBD1. Germline values: CDR1 SGDLS, CDR2 YYNGEE. The CDR3 contains 15 residues. V dropped 2 bases and J dropped 2; count of bases not matched to a gene: 4.

The chain recombines TRBV7-9 with TRBJ1-2; tentatively, D is TRBD1 (6 bases). V lost 5 bases, J lost 0 bases, and 16 bases lay in between. Germline-derived CDR1 and CDR2 are SEHNR and FQNEAQ (reference sequence). The CDR3 loop spans 16 amino acids. This CDR3 is CASSLRGAEANYGYTF. The CDR3 region has the DNA TGTGCCAGCAGCCTCAGGGGAGCAGAAGCTAACTATGGCTACACCTTC. Together with reference TRBV7-9 and TRBJ1-2, the CDR3 gives the full variable domain: DTGVSQNPRHKITKRGQNVTFRCDPISEHNRLYWYRQTLGQGPEFLTYFQNEAQLEKSRLLSDRFSAERPKGSFSTLEIQRTEQGDSAMYLCASSLRGAEANYGYTFGSGTRLTVV.

This chain joins TRBV6-2 or TRBV6-3 and TRBJ2-6; TRBD1 agrees at 7 bases. CDR1 is MNHEY, CDR2 SVGEGT, per germline. V dropped 2 bases and J dropped 1; count of bases not matched to a gene: 14. The CDR3 covers 20 residues. This CDR3 is CASSYHRRDSWTSGANVLTF. The CDR3 DNA follows: TGTGCCAGCAGTTACCATCGTAGGGACAGTTGGACTTCTGGGGCCAACGTCCTGACTTTC.

The V gene is TRBV27, the J gene TRBJ1-2, with D perhaps TRBD1 (6 bases). CDR3 size: 13 residues. V was pared by 4 bases and J by 2 bases, with 8 bases between. Germline CDR1 and CDR2: MNHEY and SMNVEV (reference sequence). CDR3 DNA: TGTGCCAGCAGTTCGGACAGAAACTATGGCTACACCTTC. This sequence encodes CASSSDRNYGYTF.

The rearrangement uses TRBV3-1 (or the pseudogene TRBV3-2) and TRBJ1-4; 8 nucleotides agree with TRBD1. CDR1 is LGHDT, CDR2 YNNKEL, per germline (reference sequence). The CDR3 length is 17 residues. The V segment lost 1 base and the J segment 4 bases; nucleotides outside the gene matches: 8. CDR3 protein: CASSQVRSGTGNEKLFF. DNA for the CDR3: TGTGCCAGCAGCCAAGTGAGGAGTGGGACAGGTAATGAAAAACTGTTTTTT.

The V and J genes are TRBV5-1 and TRBJ2-7, with 10 bases matching TRBD2. Germline V CDR1 and CDR2: SGHRS, YFSETQ. The CDR3 consists of 13 residues. The V segment lost 6 bases and the J segment 3 bases; nucleotides outside the gene matches: 3. The CDR3 DNA is TGCGCCAGCACTTCTAGCGGGAGCTACGAGCAGTACTTC. Translated, it gives CASTSSGSYEQYF.